Presented here are 2 T cell receptor beta chains from one specimen sequenced in a study of shared clonotypes between healthy human individuals. Positively selected for CCR7, the CD45RO-negative cells used as naive CD8 cells excluded terminally differentiated effector memory CD45RA+ cells. TCRdb's table, derived via immunoSEQ multiplex PCR, lists solely in-frame clones and lacks some. The sample has approximately 600,000 clones, approximately 95% seen once. Material for sequencing was naive CD8+ T cells sorted from blood. The receptors derive from a woman aged 25 to 39 in good health.

The genes are TRBV25-1 and TRBJ2-1; no definite D call. The germline V gene has CDR1 MGHDK and CDR2 SYGVNS. The CDR3 length is 11 residues. Trimming pared 1 base from V and 9 bases from J, leaving 4 bases between. The CDR3 spells CASSEFSEQFF. CDR3 DNA sequence: TGTGCCAGCAGTGAATTTAGTGAGCAGTTCTTC.

This sequence joins TRBV28 and TRBJ2-5; a weak D match, TRBD2 (5 bases). With 6 bases removed from V and 1 base from J, the gap between germline ends came to 15 bases. CDR1 and CDR2 (germline): MDHEN, SYDVKM. The CDR3 is 15 amino acids. The chain's CDR3 is CASSTSGSSQETQYF. CDR3 DNA: TGTGCCAGCAGCACAAGCGGCAGTTCCCAAGAGACCCAGTACTTC.